One and the same sample provided the 7 T cell receptor beta chains below, sequenced in a study of shared clonotypes between healthy human individuals (dated by TCRdb to the early 2020s). Libraries were made using the immunoSEQ multiplex PCR assay. What TCRdb holds here is the immuneACCESS table cut down to in-frame rearrangements. Part of the clones is not present; checked against another copy, under half of the missing clones reflect an unresolved V gene, and the others are unexplained. The sample data list just over 2,000,000 clones, and over 85% of these were observed just once. 0.1% to 0.15% of the sample lies in the top ten. The material sequenced was naive CD4+ T cells sorted from blood. The cell subset or site label for this specimen denotes: CD45RA+ positively selected. All receptors come from a man between 18 and 35 years old in good health.

The chain employs TRBV5-1 and TRBJ2-5; TRBD2 matches 10 bases. Germline CDR1 and CDR2: SGHRS and YFSETQ. CDR3 length: 18 residues. V trimming: 2 bases; J trimming: 1 base; junction bases outside the gene matches: 11. CDR3 DNA sequence: TGCGCCAGCAGCTTACCTGGGGCTAGCGGGAGCCTCCAAGAGACCCAGTACTTC. Protein: CASSLPGASGSLQETQYF. Variable domain in full (rest from reference TRBV5-1 and TRBJ2-5): KAGVTQTPRYLIKTRGQQVTLSCSPISGHRSVSWYQQTPGQGLQFLFEYFSETQRNKGNFPGRFSGRQFSNSRSEMNVSTLELGDSALYLCASSLPGASGSLQETQYFGPGTRLLVL.

V gene TRBV11-2 combines with J gene TRBJ1-6, with TRBD1 as a possible D gene (5 bases). Trimming removed 4 bases from V and 0 bases from J, with 16 bases in between. CDR1 SGHAT and CDR2 FQNNGV come from the germline V gene. This CDR3 is 18 amino acids long. The CDR3 region is CASSSGRGVGSYNSPLHF. The CDR3 coding sequence is TGTGCCAGCAGCTCCGGACGGGGGGTGGGCTCCTATAATTCACCCCTCCACTTT.

The chain combines TRBV7-9 with TRBJ1-4; 7 bases line up with TRBD1. This CDR3 comprises 14 residues. Germline V CDR1 and CDR2: SEHNR, FQNEAQ (reference sequence). Trimming cost V 5 bases and J 10 bases; bases outside gene matches: 10. Here the CDR3 DNA reads TGTGCCAGCAGCCCCATCACAGGGGTTGGAAAACTGTTTTTT. It is translated as CASSPITGVGKLFF.

With respect to this clone: The sample has other DNA sequences that encode this CDR3 too. The chain uses TRBV4-3 and TRBJ2-3; the D gene is possibly TRBD2 (6 bases). Germline values: CDR1 LGHNA, CDR2 YSLEER. V was clipped by 0 bases and J by 2 bases, with 9 bases between them. The CDR3 has 15 amino acids. The CDR3 bases are TGCGCCAGCAGCCAAGATGGGCGGGACACAGATACGCAGTATTTT. Amino acids: CASSQDGRDTDTQYF.

This clone was recorded once. The rearrangement links TRBV7-9 to TRBJ2-5; 8 positions agree with TRBD2. The J call may be faulty, since TRBJ2-7 better matches the DNA end. Looked up from germline, CDR1 is SEHNR and CDR2 is FQNEAQ (reference sequence). The CDR3 has 13 residues. The CDR3 region is CASSLQRGYEQYF. The CDR3 DNA is TGTGCCAGCAGCTTACAGCGGGGGTACGAGCAGTACTTC.

V gene TRBV11-3 combines with J gene TRBJ2-7, with 11 bases aligning to TRBD2. Germline CDR1 is SGHNT and CDR2 is YENEEA. J gave up 0 bases and V 5 bases, and 3 bases lay outside the gene matches. The CDR3 has 15 amino acids. The CDR3 sequence is CASSPSGGSSYEQYF. The CDR3 region has the DNA TGTGCCAGCAGCCCTAGCGGGGGGAGCTCCTACGAGCAGTACTTC.

The CDR3 nucleotides read TGTGCCAGCAGGGGGACAGCAGATACGCAGTATTTT. Its protein is CASRGTADTQYF. The chain couples TRBV2 to TRBJ2-3; the match to TRBD1 covers 7 bases. Per the germline V gene, CDR1 is SNHLY and CDR2 is FYNNEI. The J segment lost 4 bases and the V segment lost 6 bases, leaving 1 base of the junction unmatched. The length of the CDR3 is 12 residues.